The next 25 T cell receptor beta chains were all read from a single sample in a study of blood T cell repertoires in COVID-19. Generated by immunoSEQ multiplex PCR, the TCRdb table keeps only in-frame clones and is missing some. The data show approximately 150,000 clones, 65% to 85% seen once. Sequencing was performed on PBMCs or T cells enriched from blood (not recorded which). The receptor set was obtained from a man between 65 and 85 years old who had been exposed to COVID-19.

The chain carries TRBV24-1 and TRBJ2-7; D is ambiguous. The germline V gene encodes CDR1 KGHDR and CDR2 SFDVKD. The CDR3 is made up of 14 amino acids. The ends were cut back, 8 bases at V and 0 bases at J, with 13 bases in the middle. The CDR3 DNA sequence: TGTGCCACCAATAGGTGGGCAGACTCCTACGAGCAGTACTTC. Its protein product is CATNRWADSYEQYF.

CDR3 nucleotide sequence: TGTGCCAGCTCACGGGGCGGACAGGGGATGAACACTGAAGCTTTCTTT. Translating it yields CASSRGGQGMNTEAFF. The rearrangement links TRBV18 to TRBJ1-1; 9 bases are shared with TRBD1. V gave up 4 bases and J gave up 0 bases; unmatched junction bases: 6. There are 16 residues in the CDR3. The germline CDR1 and CDR2 sequences are KGHSH and LQKENI. Supplemented by reference TRBV18 and TRBJ1-1, the full variable domain reads NAGVMQNPRHLVRRRGQEARLRCSPMKGHSHVYWYRQLPEEGLKFMVYLQKENIIDESGMPKERFSAEFPKEGPSILRIQQVVRGDSAAYFCASSRGGQGMNTEAFFGQGTRLTVV.

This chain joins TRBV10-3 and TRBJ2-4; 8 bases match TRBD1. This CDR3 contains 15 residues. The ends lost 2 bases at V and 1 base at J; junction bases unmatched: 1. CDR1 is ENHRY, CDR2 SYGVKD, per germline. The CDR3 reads CAISEGDRAKNIQYF. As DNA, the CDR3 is TGTGCCATCAGTGAGGGGGACAGGGCCAAAAACATTCAGTACTTC.

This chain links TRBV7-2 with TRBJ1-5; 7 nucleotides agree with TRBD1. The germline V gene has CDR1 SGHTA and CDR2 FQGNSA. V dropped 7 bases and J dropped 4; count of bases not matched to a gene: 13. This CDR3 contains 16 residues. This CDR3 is CASTLLGTEPNQPQHF. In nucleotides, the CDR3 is TGTGCCAGCACCCTATTAGGGACAGAACCTAATCAGCCCCAGCATTTT.

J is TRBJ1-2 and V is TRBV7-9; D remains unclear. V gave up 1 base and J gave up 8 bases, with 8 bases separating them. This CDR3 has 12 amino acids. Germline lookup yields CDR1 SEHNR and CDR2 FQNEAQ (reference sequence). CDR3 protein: CASSLGGEGYTF. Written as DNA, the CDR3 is TGTGCCAGCAGCTTAGGCGGGGAAGGCTACACCTTC.

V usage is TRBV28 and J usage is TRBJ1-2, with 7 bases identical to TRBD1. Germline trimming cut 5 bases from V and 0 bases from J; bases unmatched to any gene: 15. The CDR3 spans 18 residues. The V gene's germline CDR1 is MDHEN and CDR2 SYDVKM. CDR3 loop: CASSAPTGLPNSNYGYTF. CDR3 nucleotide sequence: TGTGCCAGCAGTGCCCCGACAGGGCTCCCTAACTCTAACTATGGCTACACCTTC.

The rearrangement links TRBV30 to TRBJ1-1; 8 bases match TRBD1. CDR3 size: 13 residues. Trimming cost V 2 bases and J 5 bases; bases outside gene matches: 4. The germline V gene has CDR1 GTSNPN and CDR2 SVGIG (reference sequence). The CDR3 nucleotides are TGTGCCTGGAGTAGACAGGGGAGGACTGAAGCTTTCTTT. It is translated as CAWSRQGRTEAFF.

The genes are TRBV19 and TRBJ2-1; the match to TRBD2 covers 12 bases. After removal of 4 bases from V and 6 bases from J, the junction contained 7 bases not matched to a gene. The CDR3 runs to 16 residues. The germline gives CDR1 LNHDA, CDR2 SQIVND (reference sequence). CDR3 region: CASSNPSGGVGNEQFF. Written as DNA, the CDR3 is TGTGCCAGTAGTAACCCTAGCGGGGGGGTGGGCAATGAGCAGTTCTTC.

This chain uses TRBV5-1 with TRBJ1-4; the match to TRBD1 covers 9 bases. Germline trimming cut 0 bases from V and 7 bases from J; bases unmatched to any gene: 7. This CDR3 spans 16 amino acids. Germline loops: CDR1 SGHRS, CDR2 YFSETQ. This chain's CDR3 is CASSLEMGTGSEKLFF. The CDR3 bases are TGCGCCAGCAGCTTGGAGATGGGGACAGGGAGTGAAAAACTGTTTTTT.

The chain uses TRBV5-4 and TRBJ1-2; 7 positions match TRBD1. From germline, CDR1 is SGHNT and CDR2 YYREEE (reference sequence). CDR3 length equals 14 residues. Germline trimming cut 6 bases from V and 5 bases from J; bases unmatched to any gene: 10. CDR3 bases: TGTGCCAGCACCCACCCGGGACAGCCATATGGCTACACCTTC. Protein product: CASTHPGQPYGYTF.

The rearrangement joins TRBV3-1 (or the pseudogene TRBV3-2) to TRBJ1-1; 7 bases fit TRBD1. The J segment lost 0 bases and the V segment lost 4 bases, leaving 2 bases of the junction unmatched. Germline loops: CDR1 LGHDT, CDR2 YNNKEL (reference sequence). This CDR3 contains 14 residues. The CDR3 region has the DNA TGTGCCAGCAGCCTGGGACAGATGAACACTGAAGCTTTCTTT. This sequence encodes CASSLGQMNTEAFF.

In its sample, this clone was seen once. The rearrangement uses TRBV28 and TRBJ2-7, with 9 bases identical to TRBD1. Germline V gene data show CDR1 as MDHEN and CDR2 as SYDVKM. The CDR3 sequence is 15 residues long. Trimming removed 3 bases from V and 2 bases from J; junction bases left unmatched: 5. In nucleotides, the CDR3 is TGTGCCAGCAGTTTGTCCGGGACAGGGACCTACGAGCAGTACTTC. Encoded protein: CASSLSGTGTYEQYF.

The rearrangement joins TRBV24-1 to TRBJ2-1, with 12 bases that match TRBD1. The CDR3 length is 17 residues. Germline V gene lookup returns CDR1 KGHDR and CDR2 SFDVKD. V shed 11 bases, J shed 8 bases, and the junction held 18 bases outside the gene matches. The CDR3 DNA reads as TGTGCCATAGGTTTACCCCCGGGACAGGGGGCATCGGATGAGCAGTTCTTC. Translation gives CAIGLPPGQGASDEQFF.

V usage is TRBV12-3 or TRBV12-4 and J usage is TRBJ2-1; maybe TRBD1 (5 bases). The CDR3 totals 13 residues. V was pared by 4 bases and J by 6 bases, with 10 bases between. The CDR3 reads CASSYNRINEQFF. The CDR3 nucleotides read TGTGCCAGCAGTTACAACAGGATCAATGAGCAGTTCTTC.

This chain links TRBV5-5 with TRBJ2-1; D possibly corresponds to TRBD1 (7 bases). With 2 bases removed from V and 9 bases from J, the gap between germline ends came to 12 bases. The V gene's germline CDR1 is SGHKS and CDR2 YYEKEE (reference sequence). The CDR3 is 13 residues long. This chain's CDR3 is CASSFAQGGEQFF. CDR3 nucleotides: TGTGCCAGCAGCTTTGCGCAGGGGGGTGAGCAGTTCTTC.

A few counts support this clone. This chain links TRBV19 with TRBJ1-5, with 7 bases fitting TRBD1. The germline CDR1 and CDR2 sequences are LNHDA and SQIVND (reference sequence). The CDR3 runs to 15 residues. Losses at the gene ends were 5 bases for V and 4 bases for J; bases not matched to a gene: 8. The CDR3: CASSEQQGLNQPQHF. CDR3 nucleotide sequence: TGTGCCAGTAGTGAACAACAGGGGCTTAATCAGCCCCAGCATTTT.

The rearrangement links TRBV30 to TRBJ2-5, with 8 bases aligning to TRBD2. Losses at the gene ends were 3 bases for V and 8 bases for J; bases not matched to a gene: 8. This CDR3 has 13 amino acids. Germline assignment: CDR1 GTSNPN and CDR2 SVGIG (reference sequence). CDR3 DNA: TGTGCCTGGAGCCCCTCGCGGGGGGCCACCCAGTACTTC. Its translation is CAWSPSRGATQYF.

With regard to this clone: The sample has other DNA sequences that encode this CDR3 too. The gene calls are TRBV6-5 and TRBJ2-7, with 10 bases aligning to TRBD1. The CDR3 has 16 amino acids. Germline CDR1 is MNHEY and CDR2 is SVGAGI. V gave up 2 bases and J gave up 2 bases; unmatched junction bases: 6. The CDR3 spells CASSYGGTGATYEQYF. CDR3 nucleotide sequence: TGTGCCAGCAGTTACGGAGGGACAGGGGCCACCTACGAGCAGTACTTC.

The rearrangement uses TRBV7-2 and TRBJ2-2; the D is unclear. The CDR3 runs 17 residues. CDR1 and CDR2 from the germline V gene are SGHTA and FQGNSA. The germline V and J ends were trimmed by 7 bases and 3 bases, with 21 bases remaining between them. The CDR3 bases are TGTGCCAGCAAAAAGTCGAGAGGCCGAGCCGACACCGGGGAGCTGTTTTTT. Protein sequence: CASKKSRGRADTGELFF.

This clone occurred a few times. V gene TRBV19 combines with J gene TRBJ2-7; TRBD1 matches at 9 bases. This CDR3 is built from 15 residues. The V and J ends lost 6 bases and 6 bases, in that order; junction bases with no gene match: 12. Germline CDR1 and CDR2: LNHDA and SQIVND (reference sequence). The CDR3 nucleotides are TGTGCCAGTAGAAGTACAGGGGGCGATTGGGCCGAGCAGTACTTC. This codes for CASRSTGGDWAEQYF.

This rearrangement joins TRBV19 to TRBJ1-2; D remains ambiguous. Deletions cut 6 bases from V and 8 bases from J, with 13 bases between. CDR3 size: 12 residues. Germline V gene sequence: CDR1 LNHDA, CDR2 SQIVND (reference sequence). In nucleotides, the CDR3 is TGTGCCAGTAGAGATCCGGGAAGGGGCTACACCTTC. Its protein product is CASRDPGRGYTF.

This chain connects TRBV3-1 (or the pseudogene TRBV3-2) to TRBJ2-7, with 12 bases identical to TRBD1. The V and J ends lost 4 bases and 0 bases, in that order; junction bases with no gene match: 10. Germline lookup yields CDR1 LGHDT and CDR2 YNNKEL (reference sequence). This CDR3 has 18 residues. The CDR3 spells CASSPVPGQGAASYEQYF. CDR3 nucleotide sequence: TGTGCCAGCAGCCCGGTCCCGGGACAGGGGGCCGCCTCCTACGAGCAGTACTTC.

CDR3 bases: TGTGCCAGCAGATTGACGGGGAACACTGAAGCTTTCTTT. Protein sequence: CASRLTGNTEAFF. The rearrangement joins TRBV12-3 or TRBV12-4 to TRBJ1-1; D uncertain. Deletions cut 6 bases from V and 1 base from J, with 9 bases between. The CDR3 has 13 residues.

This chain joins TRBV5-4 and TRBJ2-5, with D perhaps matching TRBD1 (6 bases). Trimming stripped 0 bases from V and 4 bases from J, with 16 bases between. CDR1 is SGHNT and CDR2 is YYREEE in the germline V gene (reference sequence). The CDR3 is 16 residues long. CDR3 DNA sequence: TGTGCCAGCAGCTTGGATTCCTGGGGGCTGGGAGAGACCCAGTACTTC. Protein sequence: CASSLDSWGLGETQYF.

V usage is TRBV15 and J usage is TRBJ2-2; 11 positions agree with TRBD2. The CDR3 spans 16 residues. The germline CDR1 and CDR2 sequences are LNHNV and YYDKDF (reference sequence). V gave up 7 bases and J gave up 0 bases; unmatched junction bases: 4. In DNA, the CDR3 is TGTGCCACCAACAAGGGACTAGCGGCGAACACCGGGGAGCTGTTTTTT. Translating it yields CATNKGLAANTGELFF.